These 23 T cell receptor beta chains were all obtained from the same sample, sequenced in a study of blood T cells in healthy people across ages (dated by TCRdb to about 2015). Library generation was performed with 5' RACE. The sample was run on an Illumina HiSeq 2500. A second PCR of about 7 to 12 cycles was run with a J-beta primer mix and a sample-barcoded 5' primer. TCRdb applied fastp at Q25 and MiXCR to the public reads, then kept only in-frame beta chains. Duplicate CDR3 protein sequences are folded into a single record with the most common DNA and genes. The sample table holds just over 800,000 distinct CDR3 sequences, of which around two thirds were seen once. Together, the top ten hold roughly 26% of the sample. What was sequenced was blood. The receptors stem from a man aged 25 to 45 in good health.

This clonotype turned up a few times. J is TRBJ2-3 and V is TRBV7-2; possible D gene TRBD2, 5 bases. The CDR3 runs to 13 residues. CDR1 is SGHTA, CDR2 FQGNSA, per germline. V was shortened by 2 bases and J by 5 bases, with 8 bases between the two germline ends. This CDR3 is CASSLSGRDTQYF. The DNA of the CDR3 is TGTGCCAGCAGCTTAAGTGGGAGAGATACGCAGTATTTT.

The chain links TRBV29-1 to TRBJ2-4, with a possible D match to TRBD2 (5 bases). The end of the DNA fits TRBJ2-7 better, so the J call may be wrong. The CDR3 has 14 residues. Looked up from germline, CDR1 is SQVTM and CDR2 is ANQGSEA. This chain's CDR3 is CSVKIAVGDYEQYF. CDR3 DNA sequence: TGCAGCGTAAAAATCGCAGTCGGGGACTACGAGCAGTACTTC.

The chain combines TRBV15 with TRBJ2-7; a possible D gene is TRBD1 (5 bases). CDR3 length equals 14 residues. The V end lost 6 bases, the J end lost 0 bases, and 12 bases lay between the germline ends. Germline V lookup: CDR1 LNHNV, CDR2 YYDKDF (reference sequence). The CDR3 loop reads CATRSTESSYEQYF. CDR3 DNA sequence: TGTGCCACCAGGTCGACAGAGAGCTCCTACGAGCAGTACTTC.

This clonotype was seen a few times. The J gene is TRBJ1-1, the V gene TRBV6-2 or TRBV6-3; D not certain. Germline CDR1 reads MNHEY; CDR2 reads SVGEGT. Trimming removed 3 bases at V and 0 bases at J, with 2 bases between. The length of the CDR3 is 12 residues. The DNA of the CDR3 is TGTGCCAGCAGTTATGTGAACACTGAAGCTTTCTTT. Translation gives CASSYVNTEAFF.

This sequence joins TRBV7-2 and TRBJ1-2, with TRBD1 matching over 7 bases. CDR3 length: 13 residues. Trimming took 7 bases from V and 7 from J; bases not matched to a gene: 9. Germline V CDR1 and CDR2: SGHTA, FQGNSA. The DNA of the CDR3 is TGTGCCAGCACTTTGGGGGACAGAACTGGCTACACCTTC. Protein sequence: CASTLGDRTGYTF. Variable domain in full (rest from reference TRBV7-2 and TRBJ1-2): GAGVSQSPSNKVTEKGKDVELRCDPISGHTALYWYRQSLGQGLEFLIYFQGNSAPDKSGLPSDRFSAERTGGSVSTLTIQRTQQEDSAVYLCASTLGDRTGYTFGSGTRLTVV.

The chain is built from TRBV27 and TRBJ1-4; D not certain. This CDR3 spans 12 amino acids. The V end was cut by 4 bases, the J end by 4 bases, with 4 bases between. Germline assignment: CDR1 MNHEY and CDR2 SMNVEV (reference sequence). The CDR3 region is CASSSVNEKLFF. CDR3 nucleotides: TGTGCCAGCAGTTCGGTTAATGAAAAACTGTTTTTT.

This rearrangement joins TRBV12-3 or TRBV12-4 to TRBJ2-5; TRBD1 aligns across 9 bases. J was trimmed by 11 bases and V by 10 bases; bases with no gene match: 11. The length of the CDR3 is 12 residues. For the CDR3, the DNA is TGTGCCACCGGGACAGGGACCCAGGAGCAGTACTTC. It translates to CATGTGTQEQYF.

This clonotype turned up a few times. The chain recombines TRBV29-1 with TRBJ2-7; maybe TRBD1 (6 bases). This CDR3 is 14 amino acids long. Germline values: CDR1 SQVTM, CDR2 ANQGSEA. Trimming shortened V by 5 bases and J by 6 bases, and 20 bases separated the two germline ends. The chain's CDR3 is CSVLLGHGEAEQYF. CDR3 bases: TGCAGCGTTTTACTGGGACACGGCGAGGCCGAGCAGTACTTC.

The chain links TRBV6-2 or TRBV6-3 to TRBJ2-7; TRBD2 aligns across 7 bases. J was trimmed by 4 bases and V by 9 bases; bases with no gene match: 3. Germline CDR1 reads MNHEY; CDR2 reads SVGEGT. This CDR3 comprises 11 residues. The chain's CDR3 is CASWEGYEQYF. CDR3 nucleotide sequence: TGTGCCAGTTGGGAGGGATACGAGCAGTACTTC.

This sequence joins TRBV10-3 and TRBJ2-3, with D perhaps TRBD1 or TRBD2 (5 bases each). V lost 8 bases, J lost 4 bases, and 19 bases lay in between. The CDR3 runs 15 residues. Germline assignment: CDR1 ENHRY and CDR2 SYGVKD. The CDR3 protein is CAIGGLERGPDTQYF. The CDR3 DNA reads TGTGCCATCGGGGGTCTAGAAAGGGGCCCAGATACGCAGTATTTT.

Written as DNA, the CDR3 is TGTGCCAGCTCGCTACGGGACTTCACCTACAATGAGCAGTTCTTC. Protein: CASSLRDFTYNEQFF. The chain joins TRBV6-5 to TRBJ2-1; possible D gene TRBD2, 6 bases. V was trimmed by 8 bases and J by 2 bases, leaving 16 bases between them. The CDR3 has 15 residues. CDR1 and CDR2 (germline): MNHEY, SVGAGI.

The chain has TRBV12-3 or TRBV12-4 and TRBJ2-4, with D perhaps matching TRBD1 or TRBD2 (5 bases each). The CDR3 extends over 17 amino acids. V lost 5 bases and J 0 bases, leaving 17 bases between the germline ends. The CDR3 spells CASSRDGFGIAKNIQYF. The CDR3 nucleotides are TGTGCCAGCAGTAGGGACGGTTTTGGTATAGCCAAAAACATTCAGTACTTC.

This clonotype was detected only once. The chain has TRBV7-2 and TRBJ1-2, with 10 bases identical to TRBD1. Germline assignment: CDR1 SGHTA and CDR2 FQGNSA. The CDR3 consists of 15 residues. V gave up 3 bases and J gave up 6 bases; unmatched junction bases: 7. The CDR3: CASSFPGQGGNGYTF. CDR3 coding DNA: TGTGCCAGCAGCTTCCCTGGACAGGGGGGTAATGGCTACACCTTC.

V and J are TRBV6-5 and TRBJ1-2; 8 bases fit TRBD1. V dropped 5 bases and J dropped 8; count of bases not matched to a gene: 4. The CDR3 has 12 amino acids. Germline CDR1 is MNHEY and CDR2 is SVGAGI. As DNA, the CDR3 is TGTGCCAGCAGTCGAACAGGGGGAGGCTACACCTTC. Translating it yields CASSRTGGGYTF.

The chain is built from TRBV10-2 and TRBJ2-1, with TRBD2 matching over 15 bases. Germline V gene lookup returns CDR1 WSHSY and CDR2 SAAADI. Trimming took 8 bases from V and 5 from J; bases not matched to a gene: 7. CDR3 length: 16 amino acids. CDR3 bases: TGCGCCAGCCAACGGACTAGCGGGGGGGTCGACAATGAGCAGTTCTTC. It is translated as CASQRTSGGVDNEQFF.

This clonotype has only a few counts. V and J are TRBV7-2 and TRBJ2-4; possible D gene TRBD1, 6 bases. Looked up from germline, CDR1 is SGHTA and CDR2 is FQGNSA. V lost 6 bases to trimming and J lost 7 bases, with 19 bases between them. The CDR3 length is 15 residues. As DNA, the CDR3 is TGTGCCAGCAGTCAGTCCTTCCGGCAGGGGAACATTCAGTACTTC. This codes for CASSQSFRQGNIQYF.

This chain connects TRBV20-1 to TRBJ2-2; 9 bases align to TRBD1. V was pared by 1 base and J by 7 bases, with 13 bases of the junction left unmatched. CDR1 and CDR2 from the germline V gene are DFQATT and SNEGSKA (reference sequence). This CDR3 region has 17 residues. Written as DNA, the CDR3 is TGCAGTGCTAGAGCCTGGGACAGGGATCTGCGAAACGGGGAGCTGTTTTTT. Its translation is CSARAWDRDLRNGELFF.

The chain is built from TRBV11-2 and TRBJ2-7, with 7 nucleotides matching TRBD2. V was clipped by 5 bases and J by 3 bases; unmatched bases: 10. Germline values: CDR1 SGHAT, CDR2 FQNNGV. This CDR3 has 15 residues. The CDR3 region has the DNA TGTGCCAGCAGCCCCGGCCGGGACTATGGCTACGAGCAGTACTTC. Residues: CASSPGRDYGYEQYF.

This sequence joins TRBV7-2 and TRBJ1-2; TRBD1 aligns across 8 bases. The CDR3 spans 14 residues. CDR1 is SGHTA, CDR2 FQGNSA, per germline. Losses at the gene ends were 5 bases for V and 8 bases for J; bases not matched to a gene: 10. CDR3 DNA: TGTGCCAGCAGCCCCGCAGGGACAGGCGGAGGCTACACCTTC. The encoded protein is CASSPAGTGGGYTF.

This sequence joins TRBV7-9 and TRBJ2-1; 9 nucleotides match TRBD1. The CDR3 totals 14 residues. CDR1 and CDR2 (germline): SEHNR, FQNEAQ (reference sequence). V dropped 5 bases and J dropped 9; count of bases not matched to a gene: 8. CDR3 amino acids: CASSVGTGYGEQFF. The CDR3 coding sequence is TGTGCCAGCAGCGTAGGGACAGGGTATGGTGAGCAGTTCTTC. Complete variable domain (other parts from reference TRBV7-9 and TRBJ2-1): DTGVSQNPRHKITKRGQNVTFRCDPISEHNRLYWYRQTLGQGPEFLTYFQNEAQLEKSRLLSDRFSAERPKGSFSTLEIQRTEQGDSAMYLCASSVGTGYGEQFFGPGTRLTVL.

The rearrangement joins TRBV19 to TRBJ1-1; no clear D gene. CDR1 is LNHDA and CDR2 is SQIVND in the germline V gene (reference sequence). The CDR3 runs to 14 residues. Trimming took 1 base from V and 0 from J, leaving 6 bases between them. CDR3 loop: CASSIATLNTEAFF. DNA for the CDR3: TGTGCCAGTAGTATAGCGACACTGAACACTGAAGCTTTCTTT.

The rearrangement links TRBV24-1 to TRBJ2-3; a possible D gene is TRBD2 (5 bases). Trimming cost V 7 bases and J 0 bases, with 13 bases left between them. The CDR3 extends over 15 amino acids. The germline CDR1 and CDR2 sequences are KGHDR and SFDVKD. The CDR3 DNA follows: TGTGCCACCAGAGGCGGAAGGACTAGCACAGATACGCAGTATTTT. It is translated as CATRGGRTSTDTQYF.

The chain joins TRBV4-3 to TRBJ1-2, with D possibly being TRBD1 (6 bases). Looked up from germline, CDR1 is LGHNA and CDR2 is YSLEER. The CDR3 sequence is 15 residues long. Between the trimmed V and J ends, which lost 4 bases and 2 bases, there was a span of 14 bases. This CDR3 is CASSLTRTENYGYTF. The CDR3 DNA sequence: TGCGCCAGCAGCCTCACTCGGACAGAGAACTATGGCTACACCTTC.